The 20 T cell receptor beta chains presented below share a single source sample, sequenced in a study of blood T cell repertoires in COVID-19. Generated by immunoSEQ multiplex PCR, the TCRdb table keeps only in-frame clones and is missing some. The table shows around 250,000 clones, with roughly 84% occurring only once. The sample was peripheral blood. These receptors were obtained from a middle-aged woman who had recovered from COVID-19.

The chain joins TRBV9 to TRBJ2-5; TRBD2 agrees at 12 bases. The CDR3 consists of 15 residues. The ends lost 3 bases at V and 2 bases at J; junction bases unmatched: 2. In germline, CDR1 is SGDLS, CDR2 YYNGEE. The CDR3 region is CASSGGLAGQETQYF. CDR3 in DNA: TGTGCCAGCAGCGGCGGACTAGCGGGGCAAGAGACCCAGTACTTC.

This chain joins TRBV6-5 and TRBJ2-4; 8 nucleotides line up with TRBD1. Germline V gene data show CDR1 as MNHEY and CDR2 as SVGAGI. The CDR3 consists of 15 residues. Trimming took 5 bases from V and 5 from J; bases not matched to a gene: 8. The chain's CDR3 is CASSIHRGTENIQYF. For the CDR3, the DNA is TGTGCCAGCAGTATTCACAGGGGGACGGAAAACATTCAGTACTTC.

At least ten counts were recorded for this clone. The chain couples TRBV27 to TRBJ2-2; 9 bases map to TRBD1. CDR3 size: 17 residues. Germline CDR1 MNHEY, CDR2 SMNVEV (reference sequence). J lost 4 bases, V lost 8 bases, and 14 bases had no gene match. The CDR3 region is CASQSPTGQGITGELFF. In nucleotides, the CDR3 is TGTGCCAGCCAATCCCCGACGGGACAGGGCATCACCGGGGAGCTGTTTTTT.

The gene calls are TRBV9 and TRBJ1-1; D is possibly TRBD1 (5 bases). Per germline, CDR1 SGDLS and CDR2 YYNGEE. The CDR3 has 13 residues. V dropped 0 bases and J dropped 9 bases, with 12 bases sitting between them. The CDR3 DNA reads TGTGCCAGCAGCGTAGAGAGACAGTCCCAAGCTTTCTTT. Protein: CASSVERQSQAFF.

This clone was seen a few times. CDR3 sequence reads: CAISAGQSGQPQHF. For the CDR3, the DNA is TGTGCCATCAGTGCGGGACAGTCAGGGCAGCCCCAGCATTTT. The V gene is TRBV10-3, the J gene TRBJ1-5; TRBD1 agrees at 7 bases. J lost 7 bases, V lost 4 bases, and 7 bases had no gene match. Germline lookup yields CDR1 ENHRY and CDR2 SYGVKD. The CDR3 runs 14 residues.

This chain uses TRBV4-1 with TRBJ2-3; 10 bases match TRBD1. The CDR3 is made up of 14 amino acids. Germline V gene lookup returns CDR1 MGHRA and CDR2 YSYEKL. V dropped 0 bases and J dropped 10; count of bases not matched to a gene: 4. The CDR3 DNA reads TGCGCCAGCAGCCAAGATCAGGGGACAGGGGCGCAGTATTTT. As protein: CASSQDQGTGAQYF.

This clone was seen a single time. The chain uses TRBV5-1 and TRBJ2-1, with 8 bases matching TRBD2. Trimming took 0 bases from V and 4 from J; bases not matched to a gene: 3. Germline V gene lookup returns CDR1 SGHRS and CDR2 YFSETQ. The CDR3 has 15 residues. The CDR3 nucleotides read TGCGCCAGCAGCTTGGCCGGGGGGGCGTACAATGAGCAGTTCTTC. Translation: CASSLAGGAYNEQFF.

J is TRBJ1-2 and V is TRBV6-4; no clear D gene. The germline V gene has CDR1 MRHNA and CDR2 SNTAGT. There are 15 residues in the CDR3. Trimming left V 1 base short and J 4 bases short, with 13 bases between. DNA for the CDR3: TGTGCCAGCAGTGACTACCTCAGAGGGTTCTATGGCTACACCTTC. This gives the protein CASSDYLRGFYGYTF.

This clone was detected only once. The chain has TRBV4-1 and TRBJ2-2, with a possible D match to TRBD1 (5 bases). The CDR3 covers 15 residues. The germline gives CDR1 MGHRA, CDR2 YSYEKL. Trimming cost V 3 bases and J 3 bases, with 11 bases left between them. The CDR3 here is CASSHPQGHTGELFF. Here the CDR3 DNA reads TGCGCCAGCAGCCACCCTCAGGGTCACACCGGGGAGCTGTTTTTT.

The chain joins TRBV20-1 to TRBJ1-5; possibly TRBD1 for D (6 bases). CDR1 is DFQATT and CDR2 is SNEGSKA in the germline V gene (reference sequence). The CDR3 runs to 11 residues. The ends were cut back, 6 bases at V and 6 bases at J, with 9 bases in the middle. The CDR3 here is CSATRGQPQHF. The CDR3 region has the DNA TGCAGTGCCACCAGGGGTCAGCCCCAGCATTTT.

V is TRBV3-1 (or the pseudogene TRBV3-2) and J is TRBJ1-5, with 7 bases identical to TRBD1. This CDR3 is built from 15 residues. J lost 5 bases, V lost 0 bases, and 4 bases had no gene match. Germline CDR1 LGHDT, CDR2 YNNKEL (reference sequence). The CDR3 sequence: CASSQDTGVHQPQHF. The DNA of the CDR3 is TGTGCCAGCAGCCAAGATACAGGGGTACATCAGCCCCAGCATTTT.

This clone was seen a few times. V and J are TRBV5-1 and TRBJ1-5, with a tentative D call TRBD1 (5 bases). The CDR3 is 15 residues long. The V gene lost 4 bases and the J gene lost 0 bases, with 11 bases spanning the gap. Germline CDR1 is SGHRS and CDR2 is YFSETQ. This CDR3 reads CASSPRGDSNQPQHF. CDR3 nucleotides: TGCGCCAGCAGCCCCCGGGGGGATAGCAATCAGCCCCAGCATTTT.

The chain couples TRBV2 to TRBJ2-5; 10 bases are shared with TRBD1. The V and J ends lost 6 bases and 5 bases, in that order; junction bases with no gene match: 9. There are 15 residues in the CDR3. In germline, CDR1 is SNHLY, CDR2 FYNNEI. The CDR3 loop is CASRKAGTGVETQYF. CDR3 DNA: TGTGCCAGCAGGAAAGCCGGGACAGGGGTGGAGACCCAGTACTTC.

CDR3 in DNA: TGTGCCAGCAGCCCCGCCGGGGCAGGGGGACAGGAGACCCAGTACTTC. The encoded protein is CASSPAGAGGQETQYF. The chain links TRBV7-7 to TRBJ2-5; TRBD1 agrees at 7 bases. V shed 5 bases and J 5 bases; nucleotides not matched to a gene: 14. This CDR3 has 16 amino acids. The germline CDR1 and CDR2 sequences are SSHAT and FNYEAQ (reference sequence).

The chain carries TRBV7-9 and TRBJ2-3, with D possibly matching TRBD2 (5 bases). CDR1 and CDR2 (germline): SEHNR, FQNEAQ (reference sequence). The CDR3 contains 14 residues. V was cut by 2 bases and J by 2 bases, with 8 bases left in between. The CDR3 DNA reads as TGTGCCAGCAGCTTACACGGGGACACAGATACGCAGTATTTT. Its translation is CASSLHGDTDTQYF.

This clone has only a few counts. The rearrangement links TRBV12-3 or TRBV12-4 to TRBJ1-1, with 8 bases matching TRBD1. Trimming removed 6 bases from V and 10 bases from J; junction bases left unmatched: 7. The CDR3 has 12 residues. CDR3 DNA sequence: TGTGCCAGCAGCCCAGGGGGCTATGGAGCTTTCTTT. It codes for CASSPGGYGAFF.

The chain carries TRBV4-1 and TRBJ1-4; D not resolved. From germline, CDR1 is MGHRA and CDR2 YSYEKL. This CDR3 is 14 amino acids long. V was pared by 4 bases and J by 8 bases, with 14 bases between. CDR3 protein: CASSPLVGREKLFF. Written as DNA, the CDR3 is TGCGCCAGCAGCCCGCTGGTAGGGAGAGAAAAACTGTTTTTT.

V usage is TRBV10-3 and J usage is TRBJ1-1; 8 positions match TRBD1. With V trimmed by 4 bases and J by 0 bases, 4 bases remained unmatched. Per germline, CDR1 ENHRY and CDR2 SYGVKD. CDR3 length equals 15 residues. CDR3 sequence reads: CAISGATGVNTEAFF. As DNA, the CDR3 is TGTGCCATCAGTGGGGCGACAGGGGTGAACACTGAAGCTTTCTTT.

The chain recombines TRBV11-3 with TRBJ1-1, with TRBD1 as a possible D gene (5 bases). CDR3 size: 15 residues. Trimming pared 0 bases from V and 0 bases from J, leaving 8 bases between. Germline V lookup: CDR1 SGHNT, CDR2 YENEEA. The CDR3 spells CASSLDAGMNTEAFF. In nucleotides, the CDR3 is TGTGCCAGCAGCTTAGACGCAGGGATGAACACTGAAGCTTTCTTT.

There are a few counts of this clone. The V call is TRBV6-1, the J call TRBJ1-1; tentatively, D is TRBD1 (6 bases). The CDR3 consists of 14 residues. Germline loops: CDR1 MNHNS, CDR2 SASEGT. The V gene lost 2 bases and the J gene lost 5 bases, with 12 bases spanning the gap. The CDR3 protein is CASSEMWDTTEAFF. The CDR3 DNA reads TGTGCCAGCAGTGAAATGTGGGACACTACTGAAGCTTTCTTT.